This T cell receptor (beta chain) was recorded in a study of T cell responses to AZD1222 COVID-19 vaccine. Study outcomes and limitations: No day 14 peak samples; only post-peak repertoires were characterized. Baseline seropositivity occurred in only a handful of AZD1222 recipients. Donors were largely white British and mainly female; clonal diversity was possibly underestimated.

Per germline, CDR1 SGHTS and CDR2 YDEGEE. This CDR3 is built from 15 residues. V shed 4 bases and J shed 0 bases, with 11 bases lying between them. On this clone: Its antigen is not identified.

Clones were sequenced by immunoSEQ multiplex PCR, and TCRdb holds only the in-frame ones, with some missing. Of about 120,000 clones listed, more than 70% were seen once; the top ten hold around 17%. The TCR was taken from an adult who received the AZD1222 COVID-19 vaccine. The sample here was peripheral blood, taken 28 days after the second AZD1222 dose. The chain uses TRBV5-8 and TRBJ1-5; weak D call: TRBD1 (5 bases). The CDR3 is CASSPQAYSNQPQHF. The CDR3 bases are TGTGCCAGCAGCCCACAGGCCTATAGCAATCAGCCCCAGCATTTT.